This T cell receptor beta chain derives from a study of CD8+CD57+ T cells in acquired aplastic anemia. The V end was cut by 2 bases, the J end by 5 bases, with 9 bases between. There are 12 residues in the CDR3. Germline assignment: CDR1 DFQATT and CDR2 SNEGSKA (reference sequence). By share, this clonotype counts as medium-sized (0.01 to 0.1%). The use of genomic DNA as template underpinned the TCR beta VDJ and CDR3 profiling. TCRdb itself ran the reads through MiXCR, one entry per CDR3 protein. The sample contains 35,000 to 45,000 distinct CDR3 sequences, more than 75% of which appear only once. Sequencing was done on a sample of sorted CD4+, CD8+, or CD8+CD57+ T cells (not recorded which) from PBMCs. The chain is built from TRBV20-1 and TRBJ1-1; D not certain. The receptor's source is a human donor in good health, serving as a control. The DNA for the CDR3 is TGCAGTGCTAGAAAGGCCGATACTGAAGCTTTCTTT. Amino acid sequence: CSARKADTEAFF.